A selection of T cell receptor beta chains follows, all from one sample in a study of response to subunit inactivated influenza vaccine. TCRdb itself ran the RT-PCR reads through MiXCR, one entry per CDR3 protein. This table has 500,000 to 600,000 distinct CDR3 sequences, around 8% appearing once. The material was PBMCs from blood, obtained about 23 months after vaccination. All receptors derive from a man between 50 and 75 years old who received an inactivated influenza vaccine. Both conserved end residues are part of each CDR3. A D gene is named only where the DNA matches it firmly. The size field is filled for only some rows; it gives once, few, many or a size class.

cdr3_aa | cdr3_nt | clone_size | j_call | d_call | v_call
CASLDDVSYNSPLHF | TGTGCCAGCCTTGACGATGTCTCCTATAATTCACCCCTCCACTTT | few | TRBJ1-6 | . | TRBV2
CASSLQGGGREQYF | TGTGCCAGCAGTTTGCAGGGTGGCGGTCGGGAGCAGTACTTC | many | TRBJ2-7 | . | TRBV28
CASSWQLGQGGTGELFF | TGTGCCAGCAGCTGGCAGTTGGGACAGGGGGGCACCGGGGAGCTGTTTTTT | . | TRBJ2-2 | TRBD1 | TRBV11-2
CSARASGGPRNEQFF | TGCAGTGCTAGAGCCTCGGGAGGGCCGCGCAATGAGCAGTTCTTC | few | TRBJ2-1 | TRBD2 | TRBV20-1
CASSTNRDKGEQFF | TGTGCCAGCAGTACTAACCGGGACAAGGGTGAGCAGTTCTTC | . | TRBJ2-1 | . | TRBV6-2/TRBV6-3
CASSAAGSPPWEQYF | TGTGCCAGCAGTGCCGCAGGGTCTCCCCCGTGGGAGCAGTACTTC | few | TRBJ2-7 | . | TRBV6-1
CASSETEGVWRNEQFF | TGTGCCAGCAGTGAGACTGAGGGGGTCTGGCGCAATGAGCAGTTCTTC | few | TRBJ2-1 | . | TRBV6-1
CASSSRDRGYGYTF | TGTGCCAGCAGTAGCCGGGACAGGGGGTATGGCTACACCTTC | few | TRBJ1-2 | TRBD1 | TRBV28
CASSLSAGRNEQYF | TGTGCCAGCAGCTTATCAGCGGGTAGGAACGAGCAGTACTTC | . | TRBJ2-7 | . | TRBV7-2
CASSPWASGVSTDTQYF | TGTGCCAGCAGCCCGTGGGCTAGCGGAGTTAGCACAGATACGCAGTATTTT | . | TRBJ2-3 | TRBD2 | TRBV7-6